A single sample is the source of the 8 T cell receptor beta chains below, sequenced in a study of Graves' ophthalmopathy and Graves' hyperthyroidism. CDR3 regions of TCR beta were amplified from RNA transcripts. HTBI primers primed a first-round RT-PCR, and a second-round multiplex PCR followed. TCRdb used MiXCR to reprocess the multiplex PCR reads, holding one entry per CDR3 protein. The sample lists roughly 380,000 distinct CDR3 sequences, 15% seen once, with approximately 7% in the top ten. Specimen: peripheral blood. All receptors come from a woman between 18 and 29 years old with stable Graves' hyperthyroidism.

This clonotype showed up many times. CDR3 sequence reads: CASALEVVEDEQYF. For the CDR3, the DNA is TGTGCTAGTGCCTTAGAAGTTGTAGAGGACGAGCAGTACTTC. This rearrangement joins TRBV12-5 to TRBJ2-7, with unresolved D. From germline, CDR1 is LGHNT and CDR2 FRNRAP. This CDR3 is 14 amino acids long. Trimming pared 7 bases from V and 5 bases from J, leaving 18 bases between.

The chain employs TRBV28 and TRBJ1-1, with 8 bases fitting TRBD1. The J segment lost 0 bases and the V segment lost 6 bases, leaving 9 bases of the junction unmatched. CDR1 and CDR2 from the germline V gene are MDHEN and SYDVKM. The CDR3 consists of 16 residues. The CDR3 protein is CASRSDRGSMNTEAFF. The CDR3 coding sequence is TGTGCCAGCAGGTCCGACAGGGGAAGCATGAACACTGAAGCTTTCTTT.

The J gene is TRBJ2-2, the V gene TRBV3-1; D not resolved. Germline CDR1 LGHDT, CDR2 YNNKEL (reference sequence). Trimming shortened V by 1 base and J by 7 bases, and 13 bases separated the two germline ends. The CDR3 runs 15 residues. CDR3 region: CASSQAAMRGGELFF. CDR3 nucleotide sequence: TGTGCCAGCAGCCAAGCAGCGATGCGTGGCGGGGAGCTGTTTTTT.

This clonotype showed up just a few times. The genes are TRBV6-5 and TRBJ2-4; D is possibly TRBD1 or TRBD2 (7 bases each). The germline V gene encodes CDR1 MNHEY and CDR2 SVGAGI. The CDR3 runs 13 residues. Trimming removed 6 bases at V and 8 bases at J, with 14 bases between. CDR3 DNA: TGTGCCAGCAGGCTCCAGGGGGGGGACATTCAGTACTTC. Its protein is CASRLQGGDIQYF.

The V and J genes are TRBV5-5 and TRBJ2-1; the D gene is possibly TRBD2 (6 bases). CDR1 and CDR2 (germline): SGHKS, YYEKEE (reference sequence). Deletions cut 1 base from V and 6 bases from J, with 11 bases between. The CDR3 is made up of 14 amino acids. DNA of the CDR3: TGTGCCAGCAGCTTGAACTCGCGGGGCAATGAGCAGTTCTTC. It encodes CASSLNSRGNEQFF.

CDR3 sequence (DNA): TGCGCCAGCAGCCAAGATATTCTGGGGGCGGGAGGCTACACCTTC. Its protein is CASSQDILGAGGYTF. The chain employs TRBV4-1 and TRBJ1-2; maybe TRBD1 (6 bases). The germline V gene has CDR1 MGHRA and CDR2 YSYEKL. V lost 0 bases to trimming and J lost 8 bases, with 16 bases between them. The CDR3 is 15 residues long.

This clonotype turned up a few times. The chain has TRBV18 and TRBJ2-2; 8 bases map to TRBD2. Germline CDR1 KGHSH, CDR2 LQKENI. The CDR3 consists of 16 residues. V dropped 3 bases and J dropped 4; count of bases not matched to a gene: 7. DNA for the CDR3: TGTGCCAGCTCACCCTTCTCCGGGACTAGCACCGGGGAGCTGTTTTTT. Its protein product is CASSPFSGTSTGELFF.

This clonotype was recorded at least ten times. The V call is TRBV14, the J call TRBJ2-2, with D hard to call. V was shortened by 0 bases and J by 0 bases, with 11 bases between the two germline ends. Germline V CDR1 and CDR2: SGHDN, FVKESK. This CDR3 region has 17 residues. The CDR3 protein is CASSQDRLASNTGELFF. The CDR3 DNA sequence: TGTGCCAGCAGCCAAGATCGGCTGGCATCGAACACCGGGGAGCTGTTTTTT.